This TCR beta chain was sequenced in a study of graft-versus-host responses after intestinal transplantation. Notes on the study in general: Maximum circulating GvH clone levels tracked with early post-transplant HvG decreases. Marrow from the recipient contained GvH clones, some of which had appeared first in ileum or blood.

Graft specimens yielded both intraepithelial and lamina propria lymphocytes. Assay used: immunoSEQ multiplex PCR; TCRdb lists only in-frame clones, some missing. The table includes about 19,000 clones, roughly 78% detected once. This clone was recorded only once. Its antigen is currently unknown. This CDR3 is built from 12 residues. Germline-derived CDR1 and CDR2 are SGDLS and YYNGEE. Trimming left V 1 base short and J 14 bases short, with 10 bases between. This chain links TRBV9 with TRBJ1-6; D might be TRBD1 (5 bases). The sample was ileum tissue, taken approximately three weeks after intestinal transplant. The clonotype comes from a human patient who received an intestinal transplant, so some T cells may come from the graft donor. CDR3 region: CASSVSGNSLHF. CDR3 nucleotide sequence: TGTGCCAGCAGCGTATCAGGGAACTCCCTCCACTTT.